The clone carrying this TCR beta chain appeared many times. Its target is unknown. Carrying unique molecular identifiers, the cDNA also gained a universal primer site through template switching. TCRdb reanalysed the 5' RACE reads using MiXCR and keeps one entry per CDR3 protein. The sample has more than 650,000 distinct CDR3 sequences; around 5.7% are singletons. This sample is part of a study of identical twins. The CDR3 has 14 amino acids. V dropped 2 bases and J dropped 1; count of bases not matched to a gene: 2. The germline gives CDR1 DFQATT, CDR2 SNEGSKA (reference sequence). The study's findings and limits: Without tracking the same donors, conclusions rested on cross-sectional statistical analysis. For out-of-frame beta sequences, excess twin sharing was weaker.

V is TRBV20-1 and J is TRBJ2-3; 8 bases match TRBD2. Sequenced sample: naive T cells sorted from blood. The source is a man younger than 35 in good health. The CDR3 bases are TGCAGTGCTAGACTAGCGGGCGGCACAGATACGCAGTATTTT. It is translated as CSARLAGGTDTQYF.